The 15 T cell receptor beta chains below were found in one sample sequenced in a study of PD-L1 blockade in urothelial cancer. Only in-frame clones appear in the TCRdb table, and some are missing; sequencing was by immunoSEQ multiplex PCR. In the table there are about 52,000 clones, about 72% of which are singletons. This sample comprised PBMCs, obtained around atezolizumab (anti-PD-L1) treatment. The receptors derive from a man aged 65-85 years with urothelial cancer.

The J gene is TRBJ2-2, the V gene TRBV9; 11 nucleotides line up with TRBD2. The CDR3 sequence is 17 residues long. The ends lost 3 bases at V and 3 bases at J; junction bases unmatched: 7. Germline CDR1 reads SGDLS; CDR2 reads YYNGEE. CDR3 nucleotide sequence: TGTGCCAGCAGCGCGCTCTCTAGCGGGAGGTACACCGGGGAGCTGTTTTTT. Its protein product is CASSALSSGRYTGELFF.

This rearrangement joins TRBV5-1 to TRBJ1-3; D perhaps matches TRBD1 (5 bases). Trimming took 0 bases from V and 3 from J, leaving 10 bases between them. Germline values: CDR1 SGHRS, CDR2 YFSETQ. The CDR3 totals 15 residues. CDR3 coding DNA: TGCGCCAGCAGCTTGGCCGGGCAGGGTGGAAACACCATATATTTT. Translation: CASSLAGQGGNTIYF.

V and J are TRBV6-5 and TRBJ2-7; 7 nucleotides match TRBD1. The CDR3 extends over 14 amino acids. V gave up 2 bases and J gave up 1 base; unmatched junction bases: 2. Germline lookup yields CDR1 MNHEY and CDR2 SVGAGI. CDR3 loop: CASSYRGRSYEQYF. Written as DNA, the CDR3 is TGTGCCAGCAGTTACAGGGGGCGTTCCTACGAGCAGTACTTC.

This clone occurred a few times. The CDR3 reads CASSIAWRYEQYF. The CDR3 DNA sequence: TGTGCCAGTAGTATAGCCTGGAGGTACGAGCAGTACTTC. The rearrangement links TRBV19 to TRBJ2-7, with a tentative D call TRBD2 (5 bases). The CDR3 consists of 13 residues. Looked up from germline, CDR1 is LNHDA and CDR2 is SQIVND (reference sequence). V was cut by 1 base and J by 4 bases, with 8 bases left in between.

This rearrangement joins TRBV28 to TRBJ2-7; unclear D gene. V lost 8 bases, J lost 2 bases, and 10 bases lay in between. The germline V gene encodes CDR1 MDHEN and CDR2 SYDVKM. The CDR3 extends over 12 amino acids. The CDR3 loop is CASCENPYEQYF. CDR3 nucleotides: TGTGCCAGCTGCGAGAACCCCTACGAGCAGTACTTC.

The J gene is TRBJ1-6, the V gene TRBV7-8, with D hard to call. The CDR3 contains 16 residues. Germline assignment: CDR1 SGHVS and CDR2 FQNEAQ. Trimming cost V 7 bases and J 0 bases, with 13 bases left between them. The CDR3 nucleotides read TGTGCCAGCAACCAAGACGGGAGCTCCTATAATTCACCCCTCCACTTT. As protein: CASNQDGSSYNSPLHF.

This clone has only a few counts. Different DNA sequences within this sample yield the same CDR3. The chain couples TRBV14 to TRBJ1-2, with 7 bases lining up with TRBD1. Germline assignment: CDR1 SGHDN and CDR2 FVKESK. The CDR3 spans 13 residues. The V and J ends lost 4 bases and 4 bases, in that order; junction bases with no gene match: 3. CDR3 DNA sequence: TGTGCCAGCAGCCGGGACAGACTCTATGGCTACACCTTC. Translation gives CASSRDRLYGYTF. The full variable domain, completed using reference TRBV14 and TRBJ1-2, is EAGVTQFPSHSVIEKGQTVTLRCDPISGHDNLYWYRRVMGKEIKFLLHFVKESKQDESGMPNNRFLAERTGGTYSTLKVQPAELEDSGVYFCASSRDRLYGYTFGSGTRLTVV.

The chain combines TRBV4-1 with TRBJ1-5; no reliable D call. V lost 4 bases and J lost 2, with 12 bases in between. Germline CDR1 is MGHRA and CDR2 is YSYEKL. This CDR3 contains 15 residues. The CDR3, as DNA: TGCGCCAGCAGCCCTACTCTCGGGGGCAATCAGCCCCAGCATTTT. This codes for CASSPTLGGNQPQHF.

The genes are TRBV7-9 and TRBJ1-4; weak D call: TRBD1 (5 bases). Per germline, CDR1 SEHNR and CDR2 FQNEAQ (reference sequence). This CDR3 is 17 amino acids long. V was trimmed by 4 bases and J by 6 bases, leaving 21 bases between them. In DNA form, the CDR3 reads TGTGCCAGCAGCTCCTCGGGGGAGGGGCGCTCGTATGAAAAACTGTTTTTT. Translation: CASSSSGEGRSYEKLFF.

This sequence joins TRBV11-2 and TRBJ1-4; 10 bases are a match to TRBD1. Germline V CDR1 and CDR2: SGHAT, FQNNGV. This CDR3 has 14 residues. V gave up 5 bases and J gave up 6 bases; unmatched junction bases: 3. The CDR3 DNA follows: TGTGCCAGCAGCCGGGACAGGGGATATGAAAAACTGTTTTTT. Its protein product is CASSRDRGYEKLFF.

The chain combines TRBV7-3 with TRBJ2-3; TRBD2 matches at 7 bases. From germline, CDR1 is SGHTA and CDR2 FQGTGA. The CDR3 covers 14 residues. With V trimmed by 0 bases and J by 3 bases, 0 bases remained unmatched. CDR3 in amino acids: CASSLTGLTDTQYF. The CDR3 nucleotides are TGTGCCAGCAGCTTAACGGGACTAACAGATACGCAGTATTTT. Complete variable domain (other parts from reference TRBV7-3 and TRBJ2-3): GAGVSQTPSNKVTEKGKYVELRCDPISGHTALYWYRQSLGQGPEFLIYFQGTGAADDSGLPNDRFFAVRPEGSVSTLKIQRTERGDSAVYLCASSLTGLTDTQYFGPGTRLTVL.

This chain joins TRBV2 and TRBJ2-2; tentative D call: TRBD2 (5 bases). V lost 11 bases and J lost 4, with 11 bases in between. The CDR3 consists of 12 residues. Per the germline V gene, CDR1 is SNHLY and CDR2 is FYNNEI. The CDR3 spells CASHAGTGELFF. The CDR3 bases are TGTGCCTCCCACGCGGGCACCGGGGAGCTGTTTTTT.

The V call is TRBV10-3, the J call TRBJ1-2; unclear D gene. The CDR3 contains 13 residues. Germline-derived CDR1 and CDR2 are ENHRY and SYGVKD. V shed 3 bases and J shed 0 bases, with 5 bases lying between them. The CDR3 DNA reads as TGTGCCATCAGTGACAGTTCTAACTATGGCTACACCTTC. This translates into CAISDSSNYGYTF.

The chain uses TRBV18 and TRBJ2-5, with D perhaps TRBD2 (6 bases). CDR1 KGHSH and CDR2 LQKENI come from the germline V gene. This CDR3 contains 13 residues. Trimming cost V 5 bases and J 3 bases, with 10 bases left between them. The CDR3 nucleotides are TGTGCCAGCTCAAGGGACTCCAAAGAGACCCAGTACTTC. Translating it yields CASSRDSKETQYF.

The genes are TRBV4-2 and TRBJ2-5; 9 positions match TRBD2. Per the germline V gene, CDR1 is LGHNA and CDR2 is YNFKEQ. The CDR3 consists of 15 residues. Trimming took 4 bases from V and 5 from J; bases not matched to a gene: 8. This CDR3 is CASSPGVAGDETQYF. The CDR3 nucleotides read TGTGCCAGCAGCCCCGGGGTAGCGGGGGATGAGACCCAGTACTTC.